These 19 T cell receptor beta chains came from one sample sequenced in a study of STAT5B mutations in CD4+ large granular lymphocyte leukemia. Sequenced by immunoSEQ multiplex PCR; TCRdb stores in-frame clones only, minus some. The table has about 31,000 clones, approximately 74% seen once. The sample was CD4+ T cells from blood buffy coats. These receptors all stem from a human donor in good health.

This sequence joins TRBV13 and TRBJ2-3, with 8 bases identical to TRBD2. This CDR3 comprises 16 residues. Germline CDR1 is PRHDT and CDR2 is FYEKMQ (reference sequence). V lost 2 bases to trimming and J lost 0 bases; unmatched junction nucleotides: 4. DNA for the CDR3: TGTGCCAGCAGCTTAAGTAGCGGGGCTAGCACAGATACGCAGTATTTT. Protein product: CASSLSSGASTDTQYF.

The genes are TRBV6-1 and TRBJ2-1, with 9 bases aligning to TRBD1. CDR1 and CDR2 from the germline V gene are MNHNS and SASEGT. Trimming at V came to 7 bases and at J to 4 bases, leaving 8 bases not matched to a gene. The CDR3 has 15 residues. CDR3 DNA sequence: TGTGCCAGCACGCTGGGACAGGGAGGTTACAATGAGCAGTTCTTC. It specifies CASTLGQGGYNEQFF.

In nucleotides, the CDR3 is TGTGCCAGCAGCTCCCCTCTGGGACTAGCGGGAGGGAAGGATGAGCAGTTCTTC. This sequence encodes CASSSPLGLAGGKDEQFF. The chain recombines TRBV11-2 with TRBJ2-1, with 16 bases fitting TRBD2. The CDR3 is 18 amino acids. V lost 4 bases and J lost 8; bases outside the gene matches: 11. In germline, CDR1 is SGHAT, CDR2 FQNNGV.

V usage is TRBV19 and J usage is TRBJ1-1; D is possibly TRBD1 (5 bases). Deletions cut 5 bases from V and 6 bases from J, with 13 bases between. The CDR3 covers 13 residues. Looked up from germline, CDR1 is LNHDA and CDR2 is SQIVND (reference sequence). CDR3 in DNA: TGTGCCAGTAGTTTCCGGGGGGGGGCTGAAGCTTTCTTT. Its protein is CASSFRGGAEAFF.

The CDR3 here is CASSSGGETQYF. The DNA for the CDR3 is TGTGCCAGCAGTTCCGGTGGGGAGACCCAGTACTTC. The chain has TRBV28 and TRBJ2-5; D is unresolved. The CDR3 contains 12 residues. Germline lookup yields CDR1 MDHEN and CDR2 SYDVKM. V was clipped by 4 bases and J by 5 bases, with 8 bases between them.

CDR3 residues: CASNGQGARTGELFF. CDR3 in DNA: TGTGCCAGCAACGGACAGGGGGCGCGAACCGGGGAGCTGTTTTTT. The rearrangement joins TRBV2 to TRBJ2-2; 11 bases are a match to TRBD1. The CDR3 is made up of 15 amino acids. With 7 bases clipped from V and 5 bases from J, the junction kept 6 bases outside the gene matches. CDR1 is SNHLY, CDR2 FYNNEI, per germline.

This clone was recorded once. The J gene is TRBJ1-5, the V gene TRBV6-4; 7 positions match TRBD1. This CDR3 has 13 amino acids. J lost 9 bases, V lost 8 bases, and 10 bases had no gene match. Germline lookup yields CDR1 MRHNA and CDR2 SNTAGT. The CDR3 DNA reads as TGTGCCAGCCGGGACAGCCTTGGGGGGCCCCAGCATTTT. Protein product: CASRDSLGGPQHF.

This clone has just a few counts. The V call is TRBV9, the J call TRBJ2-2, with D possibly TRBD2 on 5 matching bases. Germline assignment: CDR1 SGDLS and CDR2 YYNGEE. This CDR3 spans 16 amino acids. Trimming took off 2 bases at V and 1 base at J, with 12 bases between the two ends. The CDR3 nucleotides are TGTGCCAGCAGCGTGTCCGGGGTGGGGAACACCGGGGAGCTGTTTTTT. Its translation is CASSVSGVGNTGELFF. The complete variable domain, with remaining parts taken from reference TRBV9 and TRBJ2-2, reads DSGVTQTPKHLITATGQRVTLRCSPRSGDLSVYWYQQSLDQGLQFLIQYYNGEERAKGNILERFSAQQFPDLHSELNLSSLELGDSALYFCASSVSGVGNTGELFFGEGSRLTVL.

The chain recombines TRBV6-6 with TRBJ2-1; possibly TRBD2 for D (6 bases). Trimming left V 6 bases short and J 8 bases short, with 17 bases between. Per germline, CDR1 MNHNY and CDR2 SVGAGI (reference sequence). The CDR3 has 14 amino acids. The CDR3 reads CASRPPLAFHEQFF. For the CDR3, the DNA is TGTGCCAGCAGGCCACCCCTAGCGTTCCATGAGCAGTTCTTC.

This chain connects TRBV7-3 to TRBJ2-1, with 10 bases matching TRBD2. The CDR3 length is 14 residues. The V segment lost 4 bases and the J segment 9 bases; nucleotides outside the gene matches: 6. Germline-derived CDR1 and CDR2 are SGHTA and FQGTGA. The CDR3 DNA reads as TGTGCCAGCAGCTCAGGGACTAGCGCTAGTGAGCAGTTCTTC. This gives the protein CASSSGTSASEQFF.

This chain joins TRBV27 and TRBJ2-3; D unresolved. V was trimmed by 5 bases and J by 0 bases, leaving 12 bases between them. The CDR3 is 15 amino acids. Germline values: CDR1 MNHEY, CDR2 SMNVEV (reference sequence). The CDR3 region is CASSPRRASTDTQYF. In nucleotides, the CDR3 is TGTGCCAGCAGTCCACGGAGAGCTAGCACAGATACGCAGTATTTT.

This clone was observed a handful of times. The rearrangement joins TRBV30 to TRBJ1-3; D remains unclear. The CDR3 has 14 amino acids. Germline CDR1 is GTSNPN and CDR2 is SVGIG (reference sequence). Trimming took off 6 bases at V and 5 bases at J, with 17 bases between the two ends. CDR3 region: CACSQAFLRNTIYF. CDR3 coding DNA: TGTGCCTGTTCTCAGGCCTTCTTACGAAACACCATATATTTT.

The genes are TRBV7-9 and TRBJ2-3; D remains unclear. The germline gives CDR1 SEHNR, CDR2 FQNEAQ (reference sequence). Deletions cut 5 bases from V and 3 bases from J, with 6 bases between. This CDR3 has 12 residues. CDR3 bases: TGTGCCAGCAGCCTTGAGACAGATACGCAGTATTTT. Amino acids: CASSLETDTQYF.

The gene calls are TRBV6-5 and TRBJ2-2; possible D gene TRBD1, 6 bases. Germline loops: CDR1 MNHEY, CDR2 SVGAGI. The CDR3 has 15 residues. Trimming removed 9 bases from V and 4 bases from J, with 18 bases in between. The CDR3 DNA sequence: TGTGCCAGTTCGAAATGGACAGCCGGCACCGGGGAGCTGTTTTTT. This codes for CASSKWTAGTGELFF.

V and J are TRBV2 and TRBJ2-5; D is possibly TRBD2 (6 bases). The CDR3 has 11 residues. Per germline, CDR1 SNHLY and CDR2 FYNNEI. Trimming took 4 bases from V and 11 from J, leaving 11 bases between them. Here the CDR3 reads CASSVGGGQYF. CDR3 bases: TGTGCCAGCAGTGTCGGGGGTGGGCAGTACTTC.

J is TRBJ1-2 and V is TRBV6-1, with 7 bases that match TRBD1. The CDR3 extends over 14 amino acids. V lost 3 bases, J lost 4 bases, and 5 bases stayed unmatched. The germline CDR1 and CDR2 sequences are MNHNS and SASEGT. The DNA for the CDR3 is TGTGCCAGCAGTGACCGACAGGGCTTCTATGGCTACACCTTC. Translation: CASSDRQGFYGYTF.

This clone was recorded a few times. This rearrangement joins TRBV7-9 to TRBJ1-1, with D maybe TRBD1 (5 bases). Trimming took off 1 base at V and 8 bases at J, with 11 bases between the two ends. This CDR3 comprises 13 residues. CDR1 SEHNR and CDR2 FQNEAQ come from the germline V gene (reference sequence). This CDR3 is CASSLEGRGEAFF. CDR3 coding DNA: TGTGCCAGCAGCTTAGAGGGGCGTGGGGAAGCTTTCTTT.

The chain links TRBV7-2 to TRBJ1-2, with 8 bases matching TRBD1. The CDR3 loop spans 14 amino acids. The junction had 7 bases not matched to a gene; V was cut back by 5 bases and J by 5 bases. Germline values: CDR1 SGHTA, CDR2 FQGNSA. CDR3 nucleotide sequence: TGTGCCAGCAGCCCCATGACAGGGGATTATGGCTACACCTTC. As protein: CASSPMTGDYGYTF.

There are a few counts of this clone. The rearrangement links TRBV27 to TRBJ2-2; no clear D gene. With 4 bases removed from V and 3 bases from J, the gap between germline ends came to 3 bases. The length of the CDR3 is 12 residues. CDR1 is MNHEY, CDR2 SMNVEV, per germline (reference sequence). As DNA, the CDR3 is TGTGCCAGCAGTTACTACACCGGGGAGCTGTTTTTT. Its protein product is CASSYYTGELFF.